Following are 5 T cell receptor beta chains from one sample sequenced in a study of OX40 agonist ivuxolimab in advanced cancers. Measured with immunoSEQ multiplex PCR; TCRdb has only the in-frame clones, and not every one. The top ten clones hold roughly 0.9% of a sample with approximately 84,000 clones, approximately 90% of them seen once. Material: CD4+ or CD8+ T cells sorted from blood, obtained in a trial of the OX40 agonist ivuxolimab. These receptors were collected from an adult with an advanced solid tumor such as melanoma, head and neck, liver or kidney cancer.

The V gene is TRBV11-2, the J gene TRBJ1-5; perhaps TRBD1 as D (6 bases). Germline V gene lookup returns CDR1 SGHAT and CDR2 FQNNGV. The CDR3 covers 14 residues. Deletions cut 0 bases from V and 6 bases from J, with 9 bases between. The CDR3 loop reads CASSLEQGGQPQHF. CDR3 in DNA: TGTGCCAGCAGCTTAGAACAGGGAGGTCAGCCCCAGCATTTT. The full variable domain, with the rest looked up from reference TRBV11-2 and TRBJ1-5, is EAGVAQSPRYKIIEKRQSVAFWCNPISGHATLYWYQQILGQGPKLLIQFQNNGVVDDSQLPKDRFSAERLKGVDSTLKIQPAKLEDSAVYLCASSLEQGGQPQHFGDGTRLSIL.

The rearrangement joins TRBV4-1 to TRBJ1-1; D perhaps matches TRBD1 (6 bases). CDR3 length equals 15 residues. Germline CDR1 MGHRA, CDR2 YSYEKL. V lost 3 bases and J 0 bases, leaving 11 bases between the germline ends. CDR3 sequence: CASSQTGTVNTEAFF. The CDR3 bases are TGCGCCAGCAGCCAGACAGGAACCGTGAACACTGAAGCTTTCTTT.

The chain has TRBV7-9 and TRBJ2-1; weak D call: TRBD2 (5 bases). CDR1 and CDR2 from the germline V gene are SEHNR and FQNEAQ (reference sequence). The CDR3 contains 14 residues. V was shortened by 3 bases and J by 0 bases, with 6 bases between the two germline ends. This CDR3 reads CASSFGLSYNEQFF. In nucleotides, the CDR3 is TGTGCCAGCAGCTTTGGACTCTCCTACAATGAGCAGTTCTTC.

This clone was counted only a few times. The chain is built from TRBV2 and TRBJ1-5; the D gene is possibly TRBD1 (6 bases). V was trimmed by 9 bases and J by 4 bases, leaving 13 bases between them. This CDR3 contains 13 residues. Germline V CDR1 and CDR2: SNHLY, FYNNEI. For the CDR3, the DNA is TGTGCCAGTCACGGGACACTTAATCAGCCCCAGCATTTT. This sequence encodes CASHGTLNQPQHF. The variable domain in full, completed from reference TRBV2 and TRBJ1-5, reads EPEVTQTPSHQVTQMGQEVILRCVPISNHLYFYWYRQILGQKVEFLVSFYNNEISEKSEIFDDQFSVERPDGSNFTLKIRSTKLEDSAMYFCASHGTLNQPQHFGDGTRLSIL.

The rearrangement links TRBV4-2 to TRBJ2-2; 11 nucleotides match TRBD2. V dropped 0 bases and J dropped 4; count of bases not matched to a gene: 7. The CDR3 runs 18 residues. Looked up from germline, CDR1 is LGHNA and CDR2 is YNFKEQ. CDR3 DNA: TGTGCCAGCAGCCAAGAGGTAGCGGGGGGGCATCCCACCGGGGAGCTGTTTTTT. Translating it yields CASSQEVAGGHPTGELFF.